Reported below is one TCR beta chain. The antigen remains unidentified. PCR employed 60 Vbeta and 13 Jbeta primers. Assay used: immunoSEQ multiplex PCR; TCRdb lists only in-frame clones, some missing. The sample has 120,000 to 150,000 clones, about 75% seen once; the top ten hold approximately 4%. Germline-derived CDR1 and CDR2 are MNHEY and SVGAGI. The CDR3 extends over 12 amino acids. V shed 2 bases and J shed 7 bases, with 9 bases lying between them. This specimen comes from a study of cytomegalovirus exposure and HLA in healthy donors. Study details: The Caucasian-associated ancestry cluster held roughly 84% of roughly 400 genotyped donors. General study results and limits: In all likelihood, a cluster of highly shared sequence variants was a sequencing artifact. A missense DCLRE1C variant was associated with V- and J-gene trimming of TCR beta chains in a later analysis, and an independent cohort replicated the association. Reportedly, TCR beta sequences accurately predicted HLA-A and HLA-B alleles in most subjects.

This clonotype originated in a young man in good health and CMV-seronegative. V and J are TRBV6-5 and TRBJ2-7; D call uncertain. The sample consisted of PBMCs. CDR3 sequence: CASSYGGSEQYF. CDR3 nucleotides: TGTGCCAGCAGTTACGGTGGCAGTGAGCAGTACTTC.